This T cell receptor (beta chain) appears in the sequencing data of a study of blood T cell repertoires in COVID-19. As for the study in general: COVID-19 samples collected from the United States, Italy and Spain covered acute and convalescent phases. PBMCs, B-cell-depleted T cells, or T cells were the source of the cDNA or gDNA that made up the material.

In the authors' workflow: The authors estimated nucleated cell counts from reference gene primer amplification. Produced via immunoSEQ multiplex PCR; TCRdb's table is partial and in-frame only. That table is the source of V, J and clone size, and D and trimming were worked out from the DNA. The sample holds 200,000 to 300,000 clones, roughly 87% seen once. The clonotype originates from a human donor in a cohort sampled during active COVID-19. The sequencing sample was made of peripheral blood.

CDR3 amino acids: CAWSTRQGANEQYF. The CDR3 DNA reads TGTGCCTGGAGCACCCGACAGGGGGCGAACGAGCAGTACTTC. The chain joins TRBV30 to TRBJ2-7, with TRBD1 identical over 10 bases. Germline CDR1 reads GTSNPN; CDR2 reads SVGIG (reference sequence). The junction had 7 bases not matched to a gene; V was cut back by 3 bases and J by 5 bases. The CDR3 length is 14 residues.